Listed here are 7 T cell receptor beta chains from one sample, sequenced in a study of blood T cells in healthy people across ages. PCR was performed a second time for about 7 to 11 cycles using a sample-barcoded 5' primer and a J-beta primer mix. TCRdb redid the calling of the 5' RACE reads with MiXCR, one entry per CDR3 protein. This sample carries over a million distinct CDR3 sequences, approximately 63% of them seen once, and the ten largest clones take 6.5% to 8.5%. The sequenced sample was blood. These receptors were collected from a man aged 18 to 30 in good health.

The V call is TRBV5-1, the J call TRBJ1-1; possible D gene TRBD1, 6 bases. The CDR3 has 14 amino acids. Germline values: CDR1 SGHRS, CDR2 YFSETQ. Trimming stripped 0 bases from V and 0 bases from J, with 6 bases between. CDR3 sequence (DNA): TGCGCCAGCAGCTTGGGACAGGTGAACACTGAAGCTTTCTTT. Translating gives CASSLGQVNTEAFF.

This clonotype occurred once. The chain recombines TRBV2 with TRBJ1-1; TRBD1 might be the D (6 bases). The CDR3 spans 14 residues. Germline CDR1 and CDR2: SNHLY and FYNNEI. V lost 4 bases and J lost 7, with 16 bases in between. CDR3 sequence reads: CASSGSDRPGEAFF. Written as DNA, the CDR3 is TGTGCCAGCAGTGGCTCGGACAGACCCGGTGAAGCTTTCTTT.

The V gene is TRBV6-5, the J gene TRBJ1-4; the D gene is possibly TRBD1 (5 bases). With 5 bases removed from V and 4 bases from J, the gap between germline ends came to 11 bases. Per germline, CDR1 MNHEY and CDR2 SVGAGI. The CDR3 is 14 amino acids. For the CDR3, the DNA is TGTGCCAGCAGTGCGGGGCGGAATAATGAAAAACTGTTTTTT. Translation gives CASSAGRNNEKLFF.

The chain recombines TRBV7-8 with TRBJ1-5, with D tentatively TRBD1 (5 bases). The CDR3 covers 16 residues. The germline V and J ends were trimmed by 1 base and 7 bases, with 17 bases remaining between them. The germline gives CDR1 SGHVS, CDR2 FQNEAQ. CDR3 amino acids: CASSLVGAGTGQPQHF. The DNA of the CDR3 is TGTGCCAGCAGCTTAGTGGGCGCAGGGACGGGGCAGCCCCAGCATTTT.

The chain recombines TRBV5-1 with TRBJ1-4; the D is unclear. Trimming shortened V by 1 base and J by 7 bases, and 8 bases separated the two germline ends. There are 13 residues in the CDR3. The germline gives CDR1 SGHRS, CDR2 YFSETQ. The CDR3 bases are TGCGCCAGCAGCTTGAGACGGGCTGAAAAACTGTTTTTT. This codes for CASSLRRAEKLFF.

The rearrangement uses TRBV6-6 and TRBJ2-3, with 7 bases matching TRBD2. The V segment lost 11 bases and the J segment 2 bases; nucleotides outside the gene matches: 7. The germline gives CDR1 MNHNY, CDR2 SVGAGI (reference sequence). The CDR3 extends over 13 amino acids. The CDR3 loop is CAGRAGYTDTQYF. The CDR3 DNA sequence: TGTGCCGGAAGAGCGGGGTACACAGATACGCAGTATTTT.

The chain combines TRBV4-1 with TRBJ1-1; D gene unclear. The V end was cut by 1 base, the J end by 1 base, with 7 bases between. Germline CDR1 is MGHRA and CDR2 is YSYEKL. The CDR3 runs 14 residues. As DNA, the CDR3 is TGCGCCAGCAGCCAAGTCAGGTGGAACACTGAAGCTTTCTTT. Translated, it gives CASSQVRWNTEAFF.